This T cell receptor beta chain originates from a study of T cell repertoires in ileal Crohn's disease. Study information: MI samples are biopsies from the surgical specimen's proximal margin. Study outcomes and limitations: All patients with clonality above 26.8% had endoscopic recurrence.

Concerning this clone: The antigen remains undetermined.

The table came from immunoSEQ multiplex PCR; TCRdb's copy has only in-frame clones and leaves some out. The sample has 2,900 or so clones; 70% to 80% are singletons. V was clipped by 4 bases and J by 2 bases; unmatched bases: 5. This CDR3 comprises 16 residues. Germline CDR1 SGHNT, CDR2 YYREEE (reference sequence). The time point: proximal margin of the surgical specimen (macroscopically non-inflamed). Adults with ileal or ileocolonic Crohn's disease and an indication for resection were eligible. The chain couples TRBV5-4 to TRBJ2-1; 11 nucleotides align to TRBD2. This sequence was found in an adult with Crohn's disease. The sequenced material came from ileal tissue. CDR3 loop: CASSRTSGFTYNEQFF. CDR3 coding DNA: TGTGCCAGCAGCCGGACTAGCGGGTTTACCTACAATGAGCAGTTCTTC.